These T cell receptor beta chains were read from a single sample in a study of human T cells and chemical hapten exposure. TCRdb processed the RACE reads anew with MiXCR; each CDR3 protein has one entry. The table lists about 84,000 distinct CDR3 sequences, over 9.5% of them singletons. The sample in question was whole blood, obtained in connection with sensitization to the hapten diphenylcyclopropenone (DPC). These receptors originate from a woman aged 45-60 years with alopecia areata. Some clones in this sample may be carry-over from other donors' samples. Each CDR3 is given with its conserved first and last residue. The D gene is left open where the match is weak. Clone size is shown for a subset of rows, as once, few, many or a class of expanded clone.

>NA|TRBV27|TRBJ2-3|NA
CASSPPQRSTQYF
TGTGCCAGCAGTCCCCCACAGCGGAGTACGCAGTATTTT
>NA|TRBV7-2|TRBJ2-7|NA
CASSLLRGEQYF
TGTGCCAGCAGCCTTTTGAGGGGTGAGCAGTACTTC
>NA|TRBV2|TRBJ1-6|NA
CASSEALGSPLHF
TGTGCCAGCAGTGAAGCATTGGGGTCACCCCTCCACTTT
>many|TRBV10-2|TRBJ2-3|TRBD2
CASSEFLAGSTDTQYF
TGCGCCAGCAGTGAGTTCCTAGCGGGGAGCACAGATACGCAGTATTTT
>many|TRBV11-3|TRBJ2-1|NA
CASSSLYNEQFF
TGTGCCAGCAGCTCCTTATACAATGAGCAGTTCTTC
>few|TRBV18|TRBJ2-3|NA
CASSPDYPRPVAQYF
TGTGCCAGCTCACCCGACTATCCCAGACCAGTGGCGCAGTATTTT
>many|TRBV12-3/TRBV12-4|TRBJ2-5|NA
CASSPVDSGYQETQYF
TGTGCCAGCAGTCCCGTGGATAGCGGTTACCAAGAGACCCAGTACTTC
>NA|TRBV4-1|TRBJ2-7|NA
CASSQDIGAYEQYF
TGCGCCAGCAGCCAAGATATAGGGGCCTACGAGCAGTACTTC
>NA|TRBV3-1|TRBJ2-7|NA
CVSSQTKDTSYEQYF
TGTGTCAGCAGCCAAACAAAGGACACTTCCTACGAGCAGTACTTC
>many|TRBV18|TRBJ2-1|NA
CASSPPTLEQFF
TGTGCCAGCTCACCACCGACCCTCGAGCAGTTCTTC
>few|TRBV12-3/TRBV12-4|TRBJ2-2|NA
CASSFGVRGELFF
TGTGCCAGCAGTTTTGGGGTACGCGGGGAGCTGTTTTTT
>NA|TRBV10-2|TRBJ1-1|NA
CATADPNTEAFF
TGCGCCACCGCGGATCCCAACACTGAAGCTTTCTTT
>many|TRBV7-2|TRBJ2-2|NA
CASSLDYTGELFF
TGTGCCAGCAGCTTAGACTACACCGGGGAGCTGTTTTTT
>many|TRBV2|TRBJ1-5|NA
CASSEEGASNQPQHF
TGTGCCAGCAGCGAAGAAGGGGCCAGCAATCAGCCCCAGCATTTT
>many|TRBV7-9|TRBJ1-4|NA
CASSTGQSTNEKLFF
TGTGCCAGCAGCACCGGACAGTCAACTAATGAAAAACTGTTTTTT
>many|TRBV11-2|TRBJ1-2|TRBD1
CASSLDWTGGYTF
TGTGCCAGCAGCTTAGATTGGACAGGAGGCTACACCTTC
>many|TRBV20-1|TRBJ1-1|NA
CSARRNLDQKEWDF
TGCAGTGCTAGACGAAACCTGGACCAAAAAGAGTGGGACTTT
>few|TRBV7-2|TRBJ1-6|NA
CASSLAGPPNSPLHF
TGTGCCAGCAGCTTAGCCGGGCCCCCGAATTCACCCCTCCACTTT
>NA|TRBV6-1|TRBJ2-3|NA
CASSEEWRGTDTQYF
TGTGCCAGCAGTGAAGAATGGAGGGGCACAGATACGCAGTATTTT
>many|TRBV7-9|TRBJ1-5|NA
CASSQTSNQPQHF
TGTGCCAGCAGCCAAACGAGCAATCAGCCCCAGCATTTT
>NA|TRBV7-9|TRBJ2-6|NA
CASAKIGANVLTF
TGTGCCAGCGCAAAAATTGGGGCCAACGTCCTGACTTTC
>few|TRBV21-1|TRBJ2-1|NA
CASSKEAPGPPPPYNEQFF
TGTGCCAGCAGCAAAGAGGCACCGGGTCCGCCGCCACCCTACAATGAGCAGTTCTTC
>many|TRBV30|TRBJ2-1|NA
CAWSVQVPRF
TGTGCCTGGAGTGTACAGGTTCCTCGGTTC
>many|TRBV27|TRBJ2-3|NA
CASSLSAGVDTQYF
TGTGCCAGCAGTTTATCGGCAGGGGTGGATACGCAGTATTTT
>many|TRBV6-5|TRBJ2-5|NA
CASSAEGVTQYF
TGTGCCAGCAGTGCCGAGGGGGTAACCCAGTACTTC
>NA|TRBV29-1|TRBJ2-2|TRBD1
CSVGQGYTGELFF
TGCAGCGTTGGACAGGGCTATACCGGGGAGCTGTTTTTT
>NA|TRBV28|TRBJ2-6|TRBD1
CASSRTGEPGANVLTF
TGTGCCAGCAGTCGGACAGGGGAGCCTGGGGCCAACGTCCTGACTTTC
>NA|TRBV29-1|TRBJ2-5|NA
CSVEFGGAETQYF
TGCAGCGTTGAATTTGGGGGAGCTGAGACCCAGTACTTC
>many|TRBV6-6|TRBJ2-7|NA
CASSYSFGSLYEQYF
TGTGCCAGCAGTTACTCTTTCGGAAGCCTCTACGAGCAGTACTTC
>many|TRBV7-9|TRBJ1-5|TRBD1
CASSLAHPGQGVVQPQHF
TGTGCCAGCAGCTTAGCGCATCCGGGACAGGGTGTCGTTCAGCCCCAGCATTTT
>few|TRBV3-1|TRBJ1-2|NA
CASSRQGGGSYGYTF
TGTGCCAGCAGCCGCCAGGGAGGAGGTAGCTATGGCTACACCTTC
>NA|TRBV7-8|TRBJ1-1|NA
CASSLTPGTEAFF
TGTGCCAGCAGCTTAACCCCGGGCACTGAAGCTTTCTTT
>few|TRBV7-2|TRBJ1-5|NA
CASSLVRGANQPQHF
TGTGCCAGCAGCTTAGTCAGGGGCGCCAATCAGCCCCAGCATTTT
>many|TRBV20-1|TRBJ1-2|TRBD1
CSAAGGPYGYTF
TGCAGTGCTGCAGGGGGCCCCTATGGCTACACCTTC
>many|TRBV27|TRBJ2-5|NA
CASSVGETQYF
TGTGCCAGCAGTGTGGGGGAGACCCAGTACTTC
>NA|TRBV7-9|TRBJ2-3|NA
CASSLWGSTDTQYF
TGTGCCAGCAGCTTATGGGGTAGCACAGATACGCAGTATTTT
>many|TRBV9|TRBJ1-2|TRBD1
CASSALTGATNYGYTF
TGTGCCAGCAGCGCCTTGACAGGGGCCACTAACTATGGCTACACCTTC
>many|TRBV6-1|TRBJ2-6|TRBD1
CASSTGGYSGANVLTF
TGTGCCAGCAGCACAGGGGGGTACTCTGGGGCCAACGTCCTGACTTTC
>few|TRBV7-9|TRBJ1-2|TRBD1
CASTAGTGNYGYTF
TGTGCCAGCACAGCGGGGACAGGCAACTATGGCTACACCTTC
>many|TRBV3-1|TRBJ2-7|TRBD2
CASSPYSGRAYEQYF
TGTGCCAGCAGCCCTTATAGCGGGAGGGCCTACGAGCAGTACTTC
>few|TRBV20-1|TRBJ2-3|TRBD2
CSAPGLAGGTDTQYF
TGCAGTGCTCCGGGACTAGCGGGAGGCACAGATACGCAGTATTTT
>few|TRBV28|TRBJ1-5|NA
CASHRSNQPQHF
TGTGCCAGCCACAGGAGCAATCAGCCCCAGCATTTT
>many|TRBV10-2|TRBJ1-5|TRBD1
CASSESPYRGPRQPQHF
TGCGCCAGCAGTGAGTCCCCTTACAGGGGACCGAGGCAGCCCCAGCATTTT
>NA|TRBV7-2|TRBJ2-1|TRBD2
CASSLNPPTAGGSYNEQFF
TGTGCCAGCAGCTTAAACCCCCCCACAGCGGGAGGGTCTTACAATGAGCAGTTCTTC
>many|TRBV29-1|TRBJ1-2|TRBD1
CSVLGQGVRGYTF
TGCAGCGTATTGGGGCAGGGGGTGCGTGGCTACACCTTC
>few|TRBV20-1|TRBJ1-1|NA
CSARRVNTEAFF
TGCAGTGCAAGACGTGTTAACACTGAAGCTTTCTTT
>NA|TRBV6-2/TRBV6-3|TRBJ2-5|NA
CASSYNRYQGGETQYF
TGTGCCAGCAGTTACAATCGCTACCAAGGCGGGGAGACCCAGTACTTC
>many|TRBV20-1|TRBJ2-1|NA
CSAVFNEQFF
TGCAGTGCCGTATTTAATGAGCAGTTCTTC